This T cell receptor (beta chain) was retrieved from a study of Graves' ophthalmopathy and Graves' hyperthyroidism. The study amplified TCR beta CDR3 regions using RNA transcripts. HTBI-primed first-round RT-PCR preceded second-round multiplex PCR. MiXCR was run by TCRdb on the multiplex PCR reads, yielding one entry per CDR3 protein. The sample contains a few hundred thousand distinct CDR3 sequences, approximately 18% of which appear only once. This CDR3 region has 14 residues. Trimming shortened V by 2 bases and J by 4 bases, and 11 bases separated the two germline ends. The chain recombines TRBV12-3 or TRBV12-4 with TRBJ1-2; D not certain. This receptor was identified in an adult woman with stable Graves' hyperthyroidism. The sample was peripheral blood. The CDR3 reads CASSLSTSLYGYTF. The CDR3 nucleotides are TGTGCCAGCAGTTTAAGTACAAGTCTCTATGGCTACACCTTC.